The clone carrying this TCR beta chain was recorded at least ten times. This sample is drawn from a study of T cells in Graves' hyperthyroidism and ophthalmopathy. Clinical symptoms, serum thyroxine and TRAb, thyroid ultrasound and orbital computed tomography were used for the diagnoses. Source material for PBMCs was about 11 ml fresh peripheral blood. TCR beta CDR3 region amplification was performed from RNA transcripts. First-round RT-PCR targeting the TCR CDR3 was performed with the HTBI primer set. A single record per CDR3 protein comes from TCRdb applying MiXCR to the multiplex PCR reads. This sample has some 690,000 distinct CDR3 sequences; about 18% occur once, and the top ten carry roughly a sixth. Sequenced input: blood. This TCR came from a man in his fifties or sixties with Graves' hyperthyroidism.

The CDR3 coding sequence is TGCGCCAGCAGCGGACTAGCGGAGACCTACAATGAGCAGTTCTTC. It specifies CASSGLAETYNEQFF. The chain has TRBV5-1 and TRBJ2-1; TRBD2 aligns across 10 bases. The trim removed 4 bases at V and 2 bases at J, leaving 3 bases unmatched. Germline V gene data show CDR1 as SGHRS and CDR2 as YFSETQ. The CDR3 extends over 15 amino acids.